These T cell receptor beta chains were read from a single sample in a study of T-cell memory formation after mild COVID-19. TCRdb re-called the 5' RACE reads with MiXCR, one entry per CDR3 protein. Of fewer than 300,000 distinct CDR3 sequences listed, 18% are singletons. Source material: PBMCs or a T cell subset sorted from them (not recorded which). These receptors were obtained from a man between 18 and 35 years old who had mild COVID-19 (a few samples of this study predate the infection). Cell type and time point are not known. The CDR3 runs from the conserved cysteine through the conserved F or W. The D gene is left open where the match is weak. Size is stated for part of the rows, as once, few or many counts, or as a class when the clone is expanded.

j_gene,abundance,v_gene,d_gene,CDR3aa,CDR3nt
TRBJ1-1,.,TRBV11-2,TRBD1,CASPVRWDRFTEAFF,TGTGCCAGCCCTGTTAGGTGGGACAGGTTTACTGAAGCTTTCTTT
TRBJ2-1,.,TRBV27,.,CASSPRGDTFWNEQFF,TGTGCCAGCAGCCCTAGAGGGGATACCTTTTGGAATGAGCAGTTCTTC
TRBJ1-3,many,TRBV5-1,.,CASSLDAAGAFGNTIYF,TGCGCCAGCAGCTTGGACGCCGCGGGCGCATTCGGAAACACCATATATTTT
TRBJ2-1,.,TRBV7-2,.,CASSPLGSSAGKKQFF,TGTGCCAGCAGCCCCCTAGGGTCTAGCGCGGGGAAAAAGCAGTTCTTC
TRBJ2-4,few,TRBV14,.,CASSQAYRAENIQYF,TGTGCCAGCAGCCAAGCGTACAGGGCCGAAAACATTCAGTACTTC
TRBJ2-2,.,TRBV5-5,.,CASSSPAGTPAGELFF,TGTGCCAGCAGCTCCCCGGCCGGGACGCCGGCCGGGGAGCTGTTTTTT
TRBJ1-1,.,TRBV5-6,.,CASSLEEDLNTEAFF,TGTGCCAGCAGCTTGGAGGAAGATTTGAACACTGAAGCTTTCTTT
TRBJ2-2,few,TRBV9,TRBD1,CASRPGGTTGELFF,TGTGCCAGCAGACCAGGGGGCACCACCGGGGAGCTGTTTTTT
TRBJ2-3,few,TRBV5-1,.,CASSLDVGKTDTQYF,TGCGCCAGCAGCTTGGATGTAGGCAAGACAGATACGCAGTATTTT
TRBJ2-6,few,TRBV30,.,CAWSPRFGANVLTF,TGTGCCTGGAGTCCACGGTTTGGGGCCAACGTCCTGACTTTC
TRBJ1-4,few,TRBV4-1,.,CASSQIMDGSKLFF,TGCGCCAGCAGCCAGATAATGGACGGCTCGAAACTGTTTTTT
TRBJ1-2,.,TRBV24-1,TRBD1,CATSDRDREGYTF,TGTGCCACCAGTGACCGCGACAGGGAAGGCTACACCTTC
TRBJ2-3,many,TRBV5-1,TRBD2,CASSLALAGDTDTQYF,TGCGCCAGCAGCTTGGCACTAGCGGGGGACACAGATACGCAGTATTTT